This T cell receptor (beta chain) was identified in a study of T cells in Graves' hyperthyroidism and ophthalmopathy. Calling Graves' hyperthyroidism stable meant ophthalmopathy did not progress within 18 months. The authors obtained PBMCs from about 9 ml of fresh peripheral blood. The CDR3 is 14 residues long. Germline values: CDR1 SQVTM, CDR2 ANQGSEA. Losses at the gene ends were 7 bases for V and 2 bases for J; bases not matched to a gene: 4. This clonotype has more than one count but fewer than ten. What it recognizes is unknown. Template material for amplifying TCR beta CDR3 regions consisted of RNA transcripts. First-round RT-PCR of the TCR CDR3 relied on the HTBI primer set. TCRdb processed the multiplex PCR reads anew with MiXCR; each CDR3 protein has one entry. The repertoire consists of approximately 870,000 distinct CDR3 sequences, with more than 30% occurring once and the leading ten covering 8.9%.

Whole-study findings and limits: Within blood appeared most thyroid clonotypes that had expanded above 0.001. Onset of ophthalmopathy came a median approximately 6.5 months after the model predicted it.

The receptor comes from a man aged 18 to 30 with Graves' hyperthyroidism. The chain links TRBV29-1 to TRBJ2-3; TRBD2 agrees at 12 bases. The sample consisted of blood. The DNA for the CDR3 is TGCAGCGGTCGACTAGCGGGGGCCACAGATACGCAGTATTTT. As protein: CSGRLAGATDTQYF.